These 7 T cell receptor beta chains were sequenced from one sample in a study of blood T cell repertoires in COVID-19. Data came from immunoSEQ multiplex PCR; TCRdb stores just in-frame clones and leaves some out. The sample lists about 69,000 clones, about 84% occurring once. Sequencing was done on a sample of peripheral blood. These receptors were collected from a man aged 45-65 years with COVID-19, enrolled during active disease.

The genes are TRBV4-3 and TRBJ2-7; 12 bases map to TRBD1. The J segment lost 6 bases and the V segment lost 4 bases, leaving 7 bases of the junction unmatched. In germline, CDR1 is LGHNA, CDR2 YSLEER. The CDR3 extends over 15 amino acids. Here the CDR3 DNA reads TGCGCCAGCAGCCCTGGGGACAGGGGGCTTTTCGAGCAGTACTTC. Encoded protein: CASSPGDRGLFEQYF.

This rearrangement joins TRBV3-1 (or the pseudogene TRBV3-2) to TRBJ1-5, with 7 bases matching TRBD1. The germline gives CDR1 LGHDT, CDR2 YNNKEL (reference sequence). The junction had 8 bases not matched to a gene; V was cut back by 5 bases and J by 7 bases. The CDR3 has 14 amino acids. The CDR3 DNA follows: TGTGCCAGCAGCGATACAGGGGCGCGGCAGCCCCAGCATTTT. Protein product: CASSDTGARQPQHF.

This clone was observed once. This chain connects TRBV5-5 to TRBJ1-4, with D possibly TRBD1 on 5 matching bases. The CDR3 sequence is 15 residues long. Germline assignment: CDR1 SGHKS and CDR2 YYEKEE (reference sequence). Trimming removed 2 bases from V and 0 bases from J, with 8 bases in between. CDR3 residues: CASSLWGSTNEKLFF. The CDR3 nucleotides read TGTGCCAGCAGCTTATGGGGCTCAACTAATGAAAAACTGTTTTTT.

This clone occurred a few times. V and J are TRBV19 and TRBJ2-5; D gene unclear. Looked up from germline, CDR1 is LNHDA and CDR2 is SQIVND (reference sequence). This CDR3 has 14 amino acids. V was pared by 2 bases and J by 5 bases, with 12 bases between. The CDR3: CASSIRLRFETQYF. CDR3 in DNA: TGTGCCAGTAGTATAAGACTGCGCTTCGAGACCCAGTACTTC.

The chain employs TRBV4-1 and TRBJ2-3; 8 bases map to TRBD2. Germline CDR1 is MGHRA and CDR2 is YSYEKL. The CDR3 extends over 17 amino acids. The J segment lost 6 bases and the V segment lost 4 bases, leaving 15 bases of the junction unmatched. The CDR3: CASSPFEMAGGRDTQYF. CDR3 sequence (DNA): TGCGCCAGCAGCCCTTTCGAAATGGCGGGGGGCAGGGATACGCAGTATTTT.

The chain carries TRBV5-1 and TRBJ1-1; D is uncertain. V lost 1 base and J 1 base, leaving 14 bases between the germline ends. The germline V gene has CDR1 SGHRS and CDR2 YFSETQ. This CDR3 is 16 amino acids long. The CDR3 protein is CASSLTELTRNTEAFF. The CDR3 DNA follows: TGCGCCAGCAGCTTGACGGAGCTCACACGGAACACTGAAGCTTTCTTT.

The rearrangement links TRBV5-6 to TRBJ2-7; perhaps TRBD1 as D (5 bases). CDR3 length: 14 amino acids. V lost 4 bases and J lost 1, with 12 bases in between. Germline CDR1 reads SGHDT; CDR2 reads YYEEEE. As DNA, the CDR3 is TGTGCCAGCAGCACCCGGACACCGTCCTACGAGCAGTACTTC. It specifies CASSTRTPSYEQYF. The full variable domain, in which reference TRBV5-6 and TRBJ2-7 provide the parts outside the CDR3, is DAGVTQSPTHLIKTRGQQVTLRCSPKSGHDTVSWYQQALGQGPQFIFQYYEEEERQRGNFPDRFSGHQFPNYSSELNVNALLLGDSALYLCASSTRTPSYEQYFGPGTRLTVT.